Listed here are 22 T cell receptor beta chains from one sample, sequenced in a study of shared clonotypes between healthy human individuals. The protocol was immunoSEQ multiplex PCR, while the TCRdb copy is restricted to in-frame clones and leaves out a portion. The sample holds about 680,000 clones, less than 80% seen once. Sequenced: memory CD4+ T cells sorted from blood. Documented subset: CD45RA-negative fraction. Every receptor here comes from a woman between 25 and 40 years old in good health.

The chain recombines TRBV5-1 with TRBJ2-6; D might be TRBD2 (5 bases). Germline CDR1 and CDR2: SGHRS and YFSETQ. Trimming stripped 6 bases from V and 1 base from J, with 14 bases between. The CDR3 is 16 amino acids. CDR3 residues: CASNWRTGSGANVLTF. The CDR3 nucleotides read TGCGCCAGCAACTGGAGGACGGGATCTGGGGCCAACGTCCTGACTTTC.

The V call is TRBV15, the J call TRBJ1-2; D remains unclear. The germline gives CDR1 LNHNV, CDR2 YYDKDF (reference sequence). CDR3 length: 15 amino acids. The germline V and J ends were trimmed by 5 bases and 4 bases, with 17 bases remaining between them. CDR3 DNA: TGTGCCACCAGCCTATCCAGTGGGGTCCCCTATGGCTACACCTTC. This gives the protein CATSLSSGVPYGYTF. Drawing the rest from reference TRBV15 and TRBJ1-2, the complete variable domain is DAMVIQNPRYQVTQFGKPVTLSCSQTLNHNVMYWYQQKSSQAPKLLFHYYDKDFNNEADTPDNFQSRRPNTSFCFLDIRSPGLGDTAMYLCATSLSSGVPYGYTFGSGTRLTVV.

The chain employs TRBV19 and TRBJ1-1; D gene unclear. CDR3 length: 14 residues. Germline V gene lookup returns CDR1 LNHDA and CDR2 SQIVND (reference sequence). V was trimmed by 6 bases and J by 10 bases, leaving 21 bases between them. The CDR3 nucleotides read TGTGCCAGTAGCAGTTCCTTGGGCAGTCGGTCAGCTTTCTTT. Translation gives CASSSSLGSRSAFF.

This chain connects TRBV29-1 to TRBJ2-4, with unresolved D. V was pared by 3 bases and J by 5 bases, with 8 bases between. Germline CDR1 reads SQVTM; CDR2 reads ANQGSEA. CDR3 length: 12 residues. The CDR3 spells CSVDRLENIQYF. The CDR3 DNA follows: TGCAGCGTTGATCGTCTAGAAAACATTCAGTACTTC.

The V and J genes are TRBV5-1 and TRBJ2-6, with 10 bases that match TRBD1. J gave up 1 base and V 3 bases, and 7 bases lay outside the gene matches. The CDR3 is 18 residues long. The V gene's germline CDR1 is SGHRS and CDR2 YFSETQ. This CDR3 is CASSSMGQGLSGANVLTF. The CDR3 DNA is TGCGCCAGCAGCTCCATGGGACAGGGGCTTTCTGGGGCCAACGTCCTGACTTTC.

This clone has ten or more counts. The rearrangement links TRBV18 to TRBJ2-7; 12 bases map to TRBD1. This CDR3 has 15 amino acids. V shed 0 bases, J shed 6 bases, and the junction held 3 bases outside the gene matches. The germline V gene encodes CDR1 KGHSH and CDR2 LQKENI. The CDR3 nucleotides read TGTGCCAGCTCACCACCTGGGACAGGGGGCCCCGAGCAGTACTTC. Protein product: CASSPPGTGGPEQYF.

The chain carries TRBV9 and TRBJ1-3, with D maybe TRBD1 (6 bases). Germline assignment: CDR1 SGDLS and CDR2 YYNGEE. Trimming removed 4 bases from V and 0 bases from J, with 11 bases in between. CDR3 length: 15 residues. DNA of the CDR3: TGTGCCAGCAGCACCCGGGACACCTCTGGAAACACCATATATTTT. Translated, it gives CASSTRDTSGNTIYF.

Only a few counts were recorded for this clone. J is TRBJ1-3 and V is TRBV6-6; TRBD1 is a possible D gene (5 bases). The CDR3 totals 13 residues. Germline CDR1 and CDR2: MNHNY and SVGAGI (reference sequence). Trimming cost V 7 bases and J 9 bases, with 16 bases left between them. The DNA of the CDR3 is TGTGCCAGCACCGCAGGGTTGCCGGGCACCATATATTTT. It specifies CASTAGLPGTIYF.

The chain carries TRBV6-1 and TRBJ2-7; either TRBD1 or TRBD2 may fit D (5 bases each). Trimming left V 7 bases short and J 2 bases short, with 18 bases between. CDR1 and CDR2 from the germline V gene are MNHNS and SASEGT. The CDR3 sequence is 15 residues long. In DNA, the CDR3 is TGTGCCAGCATGCTAGCTCTCGACAGTACCTACGAGCAGTACTTC. The encoded protein is CASMLALDSTYEQYF.

This clone was picked up many times. The chain couples TRBV2 to TRBJ2-7; 15 positions agree with TRBD2. Losses at the gene ends were 5 bases for V and 7 bases for J; bases not matched to a gene: 6. The CDR3 loop spans 15 amino acids. The germline gives CDR1 SNHLY, CDR2 FYNNEI. The DNA of the CDR3 is TGTGCCAGCAGTCCCAGGACTAGCGGGAGGGTTGAGCAGTACTTC. Translation: CASSPRTSGRVEQYF.

V gene TRBV7-2 combines with J gene TRBJ1-2; no reliable D call. From germline, CDR1 is SGHTA and CDR2 FQGNSA. V was pared by 4 bases and J by 8 bases, with 23 bases between. The CDR3 is made up of 16 amino acids. CDR3 DNA sequence: TGTGCCAGCAGCTCCCTGGGCCAGCAGACCTTGAAGGGCTACACCTTC. Amino acids: CASSSLGQQTLKGYTF.

The chain recombines TRBV27 with TRBJ1-2; possibly TRBD1 for D (6 bases). The CDR3 extends over 13 amino acids. Trimming cost V 6 bases and J 7 bases, with 15 bases left between them. Germline CDR1 MNHEY, CDR2 SMNVEV (reference sequence). CDR3 sequence reads: CASRQRQVGGYTF. DNA of the CDR3: TGTGCCAGCAGACAACGACAGGTTGGTGGCTACACCTTC.

This clone was seen only a few times. The V and J genes are TRBV5-4 and TRBJ2-5; the D call may be TRBD1 or TRBD2 (6 bases each). This CDR3 is 13 amino acids long. Trimming cost V 5 bases and J 5 bases, with 13 bases left between them. CDR1 is SGHNT, CDR2 YYREEE, per germline (reference sequence). The CDR3 DNA follows: TGTGCCAGCAGTCCCCCGGGGGCGGAGACCCAGTACTTC. Translation: CASSPPGAETQYF. Supplemented by reference TRBV5-4 and TRBJ2-5, the full variable domain reads ETGVTQSPTHLIKTRGQQVTLRCSSQSGHNTVSWYQQALGQGPQFIFQYYREEENGRGNFPPRFSGLQFPNYSSELNVNALELDDSALYLCASSPPGAETQYFGPGTRLLVL.

This clone was recorded once. The chain combines TRBV6-1 with TRBJ2-2, with D hard to call. The CDR3 extends over 15 amino acids. Per the germline V gene, CDR1 is MNHNS and CDR2 is SASEGT. Trimming stripped 4 bases from V and 0 bases from J, with 9 bases between. Written as DNA, the CDR3 is TGTGCCAGCAGTGTTCGCGGCGCGAACACCGGGGAGCTGTTTTTT. This encodes CASSVRGANTGELFF.

The chain couples TRBV7-3 to TRBJ2-3, with TRBD2 matching over 13 bases. The trim removed 5 bases at V and 4 bases at J, leaving 6 bases unmatched. This CDR3 contains 16 residues. Germline lookup yields CDR1 SGHTA and CDR2 FQGTGA. The CDR3 DNA reads as TGTGCCAGCAGCCGCAAACTAGCGGGAGGGCCAGATACGCAGTATTTT. Its protein product is CASSRKLAGGPDTQYF.

The chain recombines TRBV7-9 with TRBJ2-1, with D perhaps matching TRBD1 (5 bases). The CDR3 is made up of 15 amino acids. Trimming took off 5 bases at V and 4 bases at J, with 15 bases between the two ends. The germline CDR1 and CDR2 sequences are SEHNR and FQNEAQ (reference sequence). Here the CDR3 DNA reads TGTGCCAGCAGCCGACCCCGACAGCAATACAATGAGCAGTTCTTC. This sequence encodes CASSRPRQQYNEQFF. The whole variable domain, remainder taken from reference TRBV7-9 and TRBJ2-1, is DTGVSQNPRHKITKRGQNVTFRCDPISEHNRLYWYRQTLGQGPEFLTYFQNEAQLEKSRLLSDRFSAERPKGSFSTLEIQRTEQGDSAMYLCASSRPRQQYNEQFFGPGTRLTVL.

V usage is TRBV2 and J usage is TRBJ2-2; 7 nucleotides line up with TRBD2. V lost 6 bases to trimming and J lost 4 bases; unmatched junction nucleotides: 11. Germline V gene data show CDR1 as SNHLY and CDR2 as FYNNEI. CDR3 size: 16 residues. CDR3 nucleotide sequence: TGTGCCAGCAGGGCCCGGCTAGCGGTTCCCACCGGGGAGCTGTTTTTT. Its protein product is CASRARLAVPTGELFF.

The chain joins TRBV11-2 to TRBJ2-7; 10 nucleotides align to TRBD1. In germline, CDR1 is SGHAT, CDR2 FQNNGV. The J segment lost 6 bases and the V segment lost 3 bases, leaving 11 bases of the junction unmatched. The CDR3 has 16 residues. The CDR3 is CASSFTIGTGEGEQYF. The CDR3 region has the DNA TGTGCCAGCAGCTTTACGATTGGGACAGGGGAAGGCGAGCAGTACTTC.

This chain joins TRBV5-1 and TRBJ2-3; possibly TRBD2 for D (5 bases). The germline V and J ends were trimmed by 0 bases and 5 bases, with 7 bases remaining between them. CDR1 and CDR2 (germline): SGHRS, YFSETQ. The CDR3 has 13 residues. The CDR3 DNA follows: TGCGCCAGCAGCTTGGCCCGGGGAGATACGCAGTATTTT. Amino acids: CASSLARGDTQYF. Together with reference TRBV5-1 and TRBJ2-3, the CDR3 gives the full variable domain: KAGVTQTPRYLIKTRGQQVTLSCSPISGHRSVSWYQQTPGQGLQFLFEYFSETQRNKGNFPGRFSGRQFSNSRSEMNVSTLELGDSALYLCASSLARGDTQYFGPGTRLTVL.

This clone was observed once. This chain links TRBV6-1 with TRBJ1-5, with D possibly matching TRBD1 (6 bases). The CDR3 is 17 amino acids. V lost 0 bases and J lost 0, with 12 bases in between. In germline, CDR1 is MNHNS, CDR2 SASEGT. In DNA, the CDR3 is TGTGCCAGCAGTGAAGCGCTTGGCAGGGGTAGCAATCAGCCCCAGCATTTT. This codes for CASSEALGRGSNQPQHF.

The chain is built from TRBV2 and TRBJ1-6; D might be TRBD1 (5 bases). The CDR3 is made up of 14 amino acids. Germline CDR1 reads SNHLY; CDR2 reads FYNNEI. V lost 6 bases and J 11 bases, leaving 17 bases between the germline ends. The CDR3 spells CASSVRDGGAPLHF. For the CDR3, the DNA is TGTGCCAGCAGCGTTAGGGACGGCGGAGCACCCCTCCACTTT. Full variable domain (missing parts from reference TRBV2 and TRBJ1-6): EPEVTQTPSHQVTQMGQEVILRCVPISNHLYFYWYRQILGQKVEFLVSFYNNEISEKSEIFDDQFSVERPDGSNFTLKIRSTKLEDSAMYFCASSVRDGGAPLHFGNGTRLTVT.

The genes are TRBV6-1 and TRBJ1-1; D ambiguous. The CDR3 totals 15 residues. Germline V gene data show CDR1 as MNHNS and CDR2 as SASEGT. The ends were cut back, 4 bases at V and 0 bases at J, with 12 bases in the middle. CDR3 amino acids: CASSAANGVNTEAFF. In DNA form, the CDR3 reads TGTGCCAGCAGTGCGGCTAATGGAGTGAACACTGAAGCTTTCTTT.